These 19 T cell receptor beta chains originate from one sample sequenced in a study of T cell responses to AZD1222 COVID-19 vaccine. Repertoires were generated with immunoSEQ multiplex PCR, while TCRdb's copy carries only in-frame clones and drops some. The sample holds about 97,000 clones; 90% are singletons and the top ten take 1.3%. The sequences come from peripheral blood, collected on day 0 of AZD1222 vaccination. These TCRs come from an adult in good health.

This chain connects TRBV5-1 to TRBJ1-5, with D possibly TRBD1 on 5 matching bases. CDR3 length equals 13 residues. Trimming took 1 base from V and 5 from J, leaving 7 bases between them. The germline V gene encodes CDR1 SGHRS and CDR2 YFSETQ. The chain's CDR3 is CASSLQGYQPQHF. The CDR3 bases are TGCGCCAGCAGCTTGCAGGGCTATCAGCCCCAGCATTTT.

V is TRBV3-1 (or the pseudogene TRBV3-2) and J is TRBJ2-1; tentatively, D is TRBD1 (5 bases). The CDR3 totals 17 residues. The V and J ends lost 1 base and 1 base respectively, with 14 bases between them. CDR1 is LGHDT, CDR2 YNNKEL, per germline (reference sequence). CDR3 sequence: CASSQVIRTRSYNEQFF. The CDR3 DNA reads as TGTGCCAGCAGCCAAGTAATCCGGACACGGTCCTACAATGAGCAGTTCTTC.

The rearrangement uses TRBV9 and TRBJ2-5, with 7 bases aligning to TRBD2. V trimming: 3 bases; J trimming: 4 bases; junction bases outside the gene matches: 9. From germline, CDR1 is SGDLS and CDR2 YYNGEE. The CDR3 sequence is 15 residues long. The CDR3, as DNA: TGTGCCAGCAGCGCCCGTTTGGGGGGGGGAGAGACCCAGTACTTC. As protein: CASSARLGGGETQYF.

V and J are TRBV28 and TRBJ1-3, with D possibly TRBD1 on 5 matching bases. CDR1 is MDHEN, CDR2 SYDVKM, per germline. V was shortened by 7 bases and J by 8 bases, with 24 bases between the two germline ends. The CDR3 length is 16 residues. The CDR3 sequence is CASNGGGVVKADTIYF. CDR3 sequence (DNA): TGTGCCAGCAACGGGGGAGGAGTTGTTAAGGCGGACACCATATATTTT. The variable domain in full, with the rest retrieved from reference TRBV28 and TRBJ1-3, is DVKVTQSSRYLVKRTGEKVFLECVQDMDHENMFWYRQDPGLGLRLIYFSYDVKMKEKGDIPEGYSVSREKKERFSLILESASTNQTSMYLCASNGGGVVKADTIYFGEGSWLTVV.

The rearrangement links TRBV5-5 to TRBJ2-3, with D tentatively TRBD1 or TRBD2 (7 bases each). V was trimmed by 4 bases and J by 2 bases, leaving 17 bases between them. The CDR3 has 16 residues. Germline V gene sequence: CDR1 SGHKS, CDR2 YYEKEE (reference sequence). CDR3 coding DNA: TGTGCCAGCAGCCCCCAGGGGGGGGCTGACACAGATACGCAGTATTTT. Protein: CASSPQGGADTDTQYF. The full variable domain, rest sourced from reference TRBV5-5 and TRBJ2-3, is DAGVTQSPTHLIKTRGQQVTLRCSPISGHKSVSWYQQVLGQGPQFIFQYYEKEERGRGNFPDRFSARQFPNYSSELNVNALLLGDSALYLCASSPQGGADTDTQYFGPGTRLTVL.

The chain carries TRBV3-1 (or the pseudogene TRBV3-2) and TRBJ2-7; D is possibly TRBD1 or TRBD2 (6 bases each). Germline loops: CDR1 LGHDT, CDR2 YNNKEL (reference sequence). Trimming left V 1 base short and J 4 bases short, with 8 bases between. The CDR3 is 13 residues long. The CDR3, as DNA: TGTGCCAGCAGCCAAGGGGGGGCGTACGAGCAGTACTTC. This gives the protein CASSQGGAYEQYF.

This chain uses TRBV3-1 (or the pseudogene TRBV3-2) with TRBJ1-4; tentative D call: TRBD1 (5 bases). V was trimmed by 0 bases and J by 2 bases, leaving 16 bases between them. CDR1 is LGHDT and CDR2 is YNNKEL in the germline V gene (reference sequence). The CDR3 length is 18 residues. Here the CDR3 reads CASSQERGGVATNEKLFF. The CDR3, as DNA: TGTGCCAGCAGCCAAGAGAGGGGAGGGGTGGCGACTAATGAAAAACTGTTTTTT.

Only a few counts were recorded for this clone. This chain uses TRBV5-5 with TRBJ2-7; D call uncertain. This CDR3 is 16 amino acids long. Germline V gene sequence: CDR1 SGHKS, CDR2 YYEKEE (reference sequence). Trimming removed 7 bases from V and 0 bases from J, with 20 bases in between. The CDR3 nucleotides are TGTGCCAGCGCCTCTCCGGGCCCCGAGGCCTCCTACGAGCAGTACTTC. Its protein product is CASASPGPEASYEQYF.

V gene TRBV12-3 or TRBV12-4 combines with J gene TRBJ1-5, with TRBD1 matching 9 bases. J was trimmed by 5 bases and V by 8 bases; bases with no gene match: 4. This CDR3 is 13 amino acids long. The CDR3, as DNA: TGTGCCAGCCAAACAGGGGGCTATCAGCCCCAGCATTTT. Translating gives CASQTGGYQPQHF.

This chain uses TRBV7-9 with TRBJ1-2; perhaps TRBD1 as D (6 bases). Deletions cut 4 bases from V and 7 bases from J, with 22 bases between. Germline loops: CDR1 SEHNR, CDR2 FQNEAQ (reference sequence). The CDR3 contains 16 residues. The CDR3 coding sequence is TGTGCCAGCAGCTCATCAGCGGCTGGGGGCTTAGGTGGCTACACCTTC. This translates into CASSSSAAGGLGGYTF.

The chain uses TRBV2 and TRBJ2-7; no reliable D call. Germline assignment: CDR1 SNHLY and CDR2 FYNNEI. V was pared by 4 bases and J by 2 bases, with 12 bases between. The CDR3 is made up of 14 amino acids. The CDR3: CASSGLRRTYEQYF. The DNA of the CDR3 is TGTGCCAGCAGTGGGTTGCGGCGGACCTACGAGCAGTACTTC.

In this sample, this clone turned up a few times. The chain combines TRBV2 with TRBJ1-4; D is unclear. This CDR3 spans 13 amino acids. Germline lookup yields CDR1 SNHLY and CDR2 FYNNEI. The V and J ends lost 4 bases and 8 bases respectively, with 11 bases between them. The CDR3 DNA sequence: TGTGCCAGCAGTGCTGGGAGGGTGGAAAAACTGTTTTTT. This translates into CASSAGRVEKLFF.

V and J are TRBV5-1 and TRBJ1-1; D possibly corresponds to TRBD1 (6 bases). The germline gives CDR1 SGHRS, CDR2 YFSETQ. Trimming shortened V by 0 bases and J by 1 base, and 10 bases separated the two germline ends. This CDR3 has 15 amino acids. The CDR3 DNA is TGCGCCAGCAGCTTGGTTAGAGGGGGGAACACTGAAGCTTTCTTT. Its protein product is CASSLVRGGNTEAFF.

J is TRBJ1-1 and V is TRBV11-2, with D perhaps matching TRBD1 (5 bases). The germline V gene has CDR1 SGHAT and CDR2 FQNNGV. With 2 bases removed from V and 4 bases from J, the gap between germline ends came to 17 bases. The CDR3 spans 16 residues. The CDR3 protein is CASSLQRGFSGTEAFF. The CDR3 DNA reads TGTGCCAGCAGCTTACAGAGGGGATTTAGTGGCACTGAAGCTTTCTTT.

The genes are TRBV2 and TRBJ2-1; D is perhaps TRBD1 (6 bases). V lost 3 bases and J 8 bases, leaving 14 bases between the germline ends. The CDR3 spans 14 residues. In germline, CDR1 is SNHLY, CDR2 FYNNEI. The CDR3 loop is CASSDGGGLDEQFF. CDR3 in DNA: TGTGCCAGCAGTGATGGGGGCGGTCTGGATGAGCAGTTCTTC.

The count of this clone is one. The V gene is TRBV28, the J gene TRBJ1-3; the D is unclear. The CDR3 is made up of 15 amino acids. The germline V gene encodes CDR1 MDHEN and CDR2 SYDVKM. The ends were cut back, 2 bases at V and 0 bases at J, with 8 bases in the middle. The CDR3 sequence: CASSLIGLSGNTIYF. The CDR3 coding sequence is TGTGCCAGCAGTTTAATCGGCCTCTCTGGAAACACCATATATTTT.

CDR3 in DNA: TGTGCCAGTCAGGGGGCAGGAGGCACACCCCTCCACTTT. It codes for CASQGAGGTPLHF. This chain joins TRBV19 and TRBJ1-6, with 8 bases that match TRBD1. Germline CDR1 reads LNHDA; CDR2 reads SQIVND (reference sequence). This CDR3 region has 13 residues. J lost 11 bases, V lost 8 bases, and 8 bases had no gene match.

The rearrangement links TRBV5-5 to TRBJ1-1; no reliable D call. V was trimmed by 4 bases and J by 1 base, leaving 5 bases between them. The germline gives CDR1 SGHKS, CDR2 YYEKEE (reference sequence). CDR3 size: 12 residues. CDR3 DNA sequence: TGTGCCAGCAGCCAGGCGAACACTGAAGCTTTCTTT. It is translated as CASSQANTEAFF.

The J gene is TRBJ1-1, the V gene TRBV4-1, with D possibly being TRBD1 (5 bases). Deletions cut 2 bases from V and 5 bases from J, with 18 bases between. The V gene's germline CDR1 is MGHRA and CDR2 YSYEKL. This CDR3 is built from 16 residues. The CDR3 loop reads CASSQPWKGKLTEAFF. The CDR3 DNA reads TGCGCCAGCAGCCAACCTTGGAAGGGGAAGTTGACTGAAGCTTTCTTT.